This TCR beta chain was recovered during a study of cytomegalovirus exposure and HLA in healthy donors. Study summary: Unique TCRs from HLA-typed donors, 80 million to 90 million of them, were held in an early data release.

General observations from the study: One variant, a missense change in DCLRE1C, was linked in a later analysis to TCR beta V- and J-gene trimming. Accurate prediction of HLA-A and HLA-B alleles (for most subjects) was reportedly achieved from TCR beta sequences. Sequencing depth across donors, presence/absence analyses assumed, was roughly uniform.

Per the germline V gene, CDR1 is LGHNA and CDR2 is YNFKEQ. This CDR3 contains 17 residues. The V segment lost 0 bases and the J segment 0 bases; nucleotides outside the gene matches: 5. Comment on this clone: Its antigen is unknown.

Primers included in the PCR were 60 Vbeta and 13 Jbeta primers. Generated by immunoSEQ multiplex PCR, the TCRdb table keeps only in-frame clones and is missing some. Here the sample spans approximately 170,000 clones, 80% to 90% being singletons. The chain links TRBV4-2 to TRBJ2-3, with 8 bases aligning to TRBD2. The TCR sequence derives from a male donor in good health and CMV-seronegative. The sample taken for sequencing was PBMCs. The CDR3 DNA follows: TGTGCCAGCAGCCAAGATGCGGGGGGTCCTAGCACAGATACGCAGTATTTT. Translating it yields CASSQDAGGPSTDTQYF.